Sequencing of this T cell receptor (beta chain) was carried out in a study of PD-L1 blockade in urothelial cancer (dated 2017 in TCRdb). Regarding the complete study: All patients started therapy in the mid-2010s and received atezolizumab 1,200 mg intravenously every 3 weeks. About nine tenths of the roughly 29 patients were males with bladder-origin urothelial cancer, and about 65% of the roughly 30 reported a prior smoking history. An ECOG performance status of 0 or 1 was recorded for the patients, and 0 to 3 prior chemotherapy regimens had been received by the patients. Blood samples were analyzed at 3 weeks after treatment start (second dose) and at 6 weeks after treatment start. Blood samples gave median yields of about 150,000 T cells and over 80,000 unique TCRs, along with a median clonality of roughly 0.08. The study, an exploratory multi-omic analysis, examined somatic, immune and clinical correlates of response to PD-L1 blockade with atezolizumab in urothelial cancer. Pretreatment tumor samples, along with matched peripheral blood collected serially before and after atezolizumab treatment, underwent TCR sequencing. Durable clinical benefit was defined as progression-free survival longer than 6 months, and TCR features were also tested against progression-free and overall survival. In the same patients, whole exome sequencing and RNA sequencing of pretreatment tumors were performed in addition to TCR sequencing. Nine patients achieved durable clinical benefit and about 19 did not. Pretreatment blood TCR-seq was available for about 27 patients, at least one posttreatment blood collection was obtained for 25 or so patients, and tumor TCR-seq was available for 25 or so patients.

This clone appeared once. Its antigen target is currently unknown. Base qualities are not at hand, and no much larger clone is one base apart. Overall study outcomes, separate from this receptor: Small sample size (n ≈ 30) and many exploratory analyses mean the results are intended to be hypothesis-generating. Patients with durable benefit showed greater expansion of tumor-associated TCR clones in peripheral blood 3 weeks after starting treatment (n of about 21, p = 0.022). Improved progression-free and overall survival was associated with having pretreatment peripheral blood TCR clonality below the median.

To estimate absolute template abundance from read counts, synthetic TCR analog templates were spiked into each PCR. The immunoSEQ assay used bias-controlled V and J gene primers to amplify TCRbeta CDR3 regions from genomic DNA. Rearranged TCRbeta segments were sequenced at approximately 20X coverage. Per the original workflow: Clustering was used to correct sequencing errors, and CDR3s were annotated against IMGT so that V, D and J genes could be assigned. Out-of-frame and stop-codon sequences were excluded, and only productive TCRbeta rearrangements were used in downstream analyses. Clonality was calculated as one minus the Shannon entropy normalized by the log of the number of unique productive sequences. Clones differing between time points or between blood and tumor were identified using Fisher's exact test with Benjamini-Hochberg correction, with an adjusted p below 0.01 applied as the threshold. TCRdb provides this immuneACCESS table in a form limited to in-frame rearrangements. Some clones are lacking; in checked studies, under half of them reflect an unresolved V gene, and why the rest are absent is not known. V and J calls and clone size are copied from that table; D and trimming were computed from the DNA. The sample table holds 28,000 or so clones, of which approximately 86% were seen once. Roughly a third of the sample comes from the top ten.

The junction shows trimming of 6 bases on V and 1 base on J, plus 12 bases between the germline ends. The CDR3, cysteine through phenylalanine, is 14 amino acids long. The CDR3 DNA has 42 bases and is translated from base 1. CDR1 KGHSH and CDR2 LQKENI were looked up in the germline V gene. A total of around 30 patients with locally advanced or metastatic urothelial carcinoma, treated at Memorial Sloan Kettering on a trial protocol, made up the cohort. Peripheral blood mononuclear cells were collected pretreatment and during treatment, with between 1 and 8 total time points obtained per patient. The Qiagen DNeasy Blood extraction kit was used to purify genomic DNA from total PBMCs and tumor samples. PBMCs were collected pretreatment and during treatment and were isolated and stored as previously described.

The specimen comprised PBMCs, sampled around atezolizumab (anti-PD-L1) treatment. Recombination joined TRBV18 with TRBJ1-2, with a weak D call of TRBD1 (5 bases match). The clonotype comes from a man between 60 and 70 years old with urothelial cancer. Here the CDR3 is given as CASSGARVNYGYTF. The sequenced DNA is TGTGCCAGCTCCGGTGCCAGGGTTAACTATGGCTACACCTTC.